The T cell receptor beta chain under discussion was sequenced for a study of cytomegalovirus exposure and HLA in healthy donors. This PCR relied on a set of 60 Vbeta primers and 13 Jbeta primers. Source study methods: Some 11 million of the roughly 80 million unique TCR beta chains counted in a later analysis were shared. The protocol was immunoSEQ multiplex PCR, while the TCRdb copy is restricted to in-frame clones and leaves out a portion. V and J calls and clone size are given by that table; D and trimming were obtained from the DNA. The sample lists under 140,000 clones, approximately 80% occurring once. The CDR3 consists of 14 residues. The V gene's germline CDR1 is LNHDA and CDR2 SQIVND (reference sequence). The V and J ends lost 3 bases and 8 bases, in that order; junction bases with no gene match: 2. The study, taken as a whole, reports: Researchers reported in a later analysis that a missense DCLRE1C variant was tied to TCR beta V- and J-gene trimming.

Details on this clone: What it binds is unknown.

This clonotype was obtained from a woman aged 60-75 years in good health and CMV-seropositive. V gene TRBV19 combines with J gene TRBJ2-1; 12 nucleotides agree with TRBD2. What was sequenced was PBMCs. The DNA of the CDR3 is TGTGCCAGTAGTATCACTAGCGGGAGGCATGAGCAGTTCTTC. This translates into CASSITSGRHEQFF.